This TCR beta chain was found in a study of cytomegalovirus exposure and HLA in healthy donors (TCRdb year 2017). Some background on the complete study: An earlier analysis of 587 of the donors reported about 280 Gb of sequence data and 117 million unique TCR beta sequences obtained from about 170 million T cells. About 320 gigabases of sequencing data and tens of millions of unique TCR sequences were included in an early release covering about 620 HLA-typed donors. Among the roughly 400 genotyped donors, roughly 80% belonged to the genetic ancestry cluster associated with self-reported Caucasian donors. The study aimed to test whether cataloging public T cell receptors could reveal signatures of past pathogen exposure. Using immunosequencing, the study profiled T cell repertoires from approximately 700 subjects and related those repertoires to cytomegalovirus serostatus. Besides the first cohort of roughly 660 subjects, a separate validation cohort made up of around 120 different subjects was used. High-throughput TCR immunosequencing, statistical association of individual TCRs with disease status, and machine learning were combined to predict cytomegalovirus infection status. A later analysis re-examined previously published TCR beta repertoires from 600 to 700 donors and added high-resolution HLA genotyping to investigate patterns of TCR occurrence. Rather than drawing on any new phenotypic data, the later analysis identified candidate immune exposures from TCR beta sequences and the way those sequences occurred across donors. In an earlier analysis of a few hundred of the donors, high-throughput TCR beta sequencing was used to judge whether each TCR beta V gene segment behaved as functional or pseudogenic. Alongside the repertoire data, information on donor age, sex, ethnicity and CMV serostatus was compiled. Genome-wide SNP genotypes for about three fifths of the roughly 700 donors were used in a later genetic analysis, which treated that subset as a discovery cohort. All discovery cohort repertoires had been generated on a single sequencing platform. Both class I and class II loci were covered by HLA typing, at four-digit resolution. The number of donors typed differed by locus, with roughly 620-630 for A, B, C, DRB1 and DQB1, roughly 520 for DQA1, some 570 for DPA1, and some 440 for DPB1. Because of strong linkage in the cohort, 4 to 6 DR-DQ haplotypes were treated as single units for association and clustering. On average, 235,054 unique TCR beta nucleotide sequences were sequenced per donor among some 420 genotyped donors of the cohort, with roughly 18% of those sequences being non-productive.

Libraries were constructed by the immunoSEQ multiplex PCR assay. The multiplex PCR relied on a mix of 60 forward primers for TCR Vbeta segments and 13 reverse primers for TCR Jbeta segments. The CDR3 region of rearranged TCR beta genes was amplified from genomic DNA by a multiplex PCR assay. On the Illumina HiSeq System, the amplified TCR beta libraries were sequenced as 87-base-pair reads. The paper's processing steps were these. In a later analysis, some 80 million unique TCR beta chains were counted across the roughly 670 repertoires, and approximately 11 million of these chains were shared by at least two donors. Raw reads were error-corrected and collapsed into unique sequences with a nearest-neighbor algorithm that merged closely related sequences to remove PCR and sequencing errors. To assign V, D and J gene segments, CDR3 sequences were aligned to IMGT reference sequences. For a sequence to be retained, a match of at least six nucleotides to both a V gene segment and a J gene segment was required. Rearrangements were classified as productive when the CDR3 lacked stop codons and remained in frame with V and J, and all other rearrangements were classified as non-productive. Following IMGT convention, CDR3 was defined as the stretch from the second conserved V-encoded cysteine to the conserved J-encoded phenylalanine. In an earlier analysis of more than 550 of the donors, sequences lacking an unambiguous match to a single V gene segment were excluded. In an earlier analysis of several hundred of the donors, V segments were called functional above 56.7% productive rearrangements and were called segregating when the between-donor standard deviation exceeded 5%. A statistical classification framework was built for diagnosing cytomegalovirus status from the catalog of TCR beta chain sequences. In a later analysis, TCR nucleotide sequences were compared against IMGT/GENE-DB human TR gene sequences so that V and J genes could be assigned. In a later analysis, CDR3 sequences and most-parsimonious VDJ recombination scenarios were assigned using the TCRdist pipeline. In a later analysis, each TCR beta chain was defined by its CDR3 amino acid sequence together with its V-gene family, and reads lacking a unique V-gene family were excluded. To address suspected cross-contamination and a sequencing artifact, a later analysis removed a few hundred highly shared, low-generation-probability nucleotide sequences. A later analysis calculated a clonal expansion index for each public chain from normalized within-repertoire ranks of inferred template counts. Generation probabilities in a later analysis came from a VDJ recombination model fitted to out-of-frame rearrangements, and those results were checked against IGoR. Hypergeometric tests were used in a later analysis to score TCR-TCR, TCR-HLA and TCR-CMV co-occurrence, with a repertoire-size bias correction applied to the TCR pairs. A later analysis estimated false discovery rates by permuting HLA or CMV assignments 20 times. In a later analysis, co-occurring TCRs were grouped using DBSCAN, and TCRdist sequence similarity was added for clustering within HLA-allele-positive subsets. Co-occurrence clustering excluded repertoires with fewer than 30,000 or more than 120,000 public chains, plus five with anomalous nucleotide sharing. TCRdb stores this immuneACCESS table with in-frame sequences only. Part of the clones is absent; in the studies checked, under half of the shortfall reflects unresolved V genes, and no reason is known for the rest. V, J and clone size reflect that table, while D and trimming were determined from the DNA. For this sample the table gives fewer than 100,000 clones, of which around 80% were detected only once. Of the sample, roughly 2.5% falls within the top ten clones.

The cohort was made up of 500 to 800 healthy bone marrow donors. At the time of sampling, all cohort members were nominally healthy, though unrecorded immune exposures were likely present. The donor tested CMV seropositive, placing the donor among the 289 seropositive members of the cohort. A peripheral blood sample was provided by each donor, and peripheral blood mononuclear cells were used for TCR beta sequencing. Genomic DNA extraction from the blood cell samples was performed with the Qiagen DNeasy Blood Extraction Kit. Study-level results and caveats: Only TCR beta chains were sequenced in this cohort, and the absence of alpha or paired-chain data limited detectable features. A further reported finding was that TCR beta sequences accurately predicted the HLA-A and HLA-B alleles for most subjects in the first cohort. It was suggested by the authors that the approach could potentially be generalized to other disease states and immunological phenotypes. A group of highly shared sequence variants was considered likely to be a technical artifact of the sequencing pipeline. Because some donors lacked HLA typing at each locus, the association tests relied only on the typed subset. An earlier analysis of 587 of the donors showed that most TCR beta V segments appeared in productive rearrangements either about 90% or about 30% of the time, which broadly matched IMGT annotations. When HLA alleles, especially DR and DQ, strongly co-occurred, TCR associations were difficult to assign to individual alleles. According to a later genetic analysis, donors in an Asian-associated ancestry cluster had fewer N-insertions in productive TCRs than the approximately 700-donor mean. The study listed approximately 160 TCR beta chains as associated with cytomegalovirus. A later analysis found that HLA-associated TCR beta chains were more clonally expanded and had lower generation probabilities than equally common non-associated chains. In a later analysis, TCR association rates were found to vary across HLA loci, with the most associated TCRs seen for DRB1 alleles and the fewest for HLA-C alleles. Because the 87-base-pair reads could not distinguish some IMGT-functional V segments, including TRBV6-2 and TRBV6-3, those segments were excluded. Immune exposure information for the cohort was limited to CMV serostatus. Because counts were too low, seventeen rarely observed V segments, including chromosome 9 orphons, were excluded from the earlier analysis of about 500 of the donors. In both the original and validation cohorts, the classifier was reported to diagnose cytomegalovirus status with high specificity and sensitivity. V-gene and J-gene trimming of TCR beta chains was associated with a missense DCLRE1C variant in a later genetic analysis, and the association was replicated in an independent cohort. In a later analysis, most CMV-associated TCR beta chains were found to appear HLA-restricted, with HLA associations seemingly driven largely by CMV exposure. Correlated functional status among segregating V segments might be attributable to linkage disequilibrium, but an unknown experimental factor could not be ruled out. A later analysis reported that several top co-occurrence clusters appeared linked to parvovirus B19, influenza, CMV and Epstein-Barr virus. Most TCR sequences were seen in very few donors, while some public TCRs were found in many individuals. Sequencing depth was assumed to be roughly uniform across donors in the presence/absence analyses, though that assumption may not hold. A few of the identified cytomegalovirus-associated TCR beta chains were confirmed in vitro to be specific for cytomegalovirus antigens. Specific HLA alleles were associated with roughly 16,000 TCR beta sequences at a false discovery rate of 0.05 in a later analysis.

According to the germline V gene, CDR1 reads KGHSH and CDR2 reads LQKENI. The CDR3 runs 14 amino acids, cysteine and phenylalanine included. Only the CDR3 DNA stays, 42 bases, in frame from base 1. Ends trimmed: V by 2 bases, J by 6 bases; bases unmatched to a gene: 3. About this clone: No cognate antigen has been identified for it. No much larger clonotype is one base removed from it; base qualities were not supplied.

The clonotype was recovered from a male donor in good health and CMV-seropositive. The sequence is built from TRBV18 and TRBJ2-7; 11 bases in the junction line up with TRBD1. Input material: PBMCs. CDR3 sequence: CASSPWGQGVEQYF. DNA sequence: TGTGCCAGCTCACCATGGGGACAGGGGGTCGAGCAGTACTTC.